This TCR beta chain came from a study of cytomegalovirus exposure and HLA in healthy donors. The CDR3 consists of 16 residues. CDR1 is SGHAT and CDR2 is FQNNGV in the germline V gene. The V gene end was trimmed by 6 bases and the J gene end by 1 base; junction bases not matched to a gene: 4. It was with 60 Vbeta and 13 Jbeta primers that the PCR ran. Per the original data handling: An analysis performed later counted 75 million to 80 million unique TCR beta chains (approximately 11 million of them shared). Method: immunoSEQ multiplex PCR; TCRdb's copy keeps in-frame clones and lacks some. Clone size and the V and J calls come from that table; the DNA yielded D and trimming. Its listing shows about 190,000 clones. For this clone: Antigen unknown.

Whole-study results and caveats: The study put 150 or so TCR beta chains on its list as cytomegalovirus-associated. Being productive about 87% or about 30% of the time was typical of most TCR beta V segments in an earlier analysis.

Sequencing was performed on PBMCs. The chain employs TRBV11-2 and TRBJ2-2, with 11 bases aligning to TRBD2. This receptor was obtained from a man between 25 and 39 years old in good health and CMV-seronegative. CDR3: CASRGTSGGNTGELFF. CDR3 in DNA: TGTGCCAGCAGGGGAACTAGCGGGGGGAACACCGGGGAGCTGTTTTTT.